The source of this TCR beta chain is a study of graft-versus-host responses after intestinal transplantation. Clones were read by immunoSEQ multiplex PCR, and TCRdb kept only the in-frame ones, dropping some. The data contain around 88,000 clones, 91% of them seen just once; the ten biggest clones take up 7.6%. For this clone: Its antigen remains unknown.

Overall study findings and caveats: Declines in HvG clones occurring early post-transplant were associated with peak circulating GvH clone levels.

The CDR3 is 14 amino acids. CDR1 is LNHDA and CDR2 is SQIVND in the germline V gene (reference sequence). The V segment lost 5 bases and the J segment 7 bases; nucleotides outside the gene matches: 7. This clonotype was obtained from a human donor who was the organ donor for an intestinal transplant. The sample here was unstimulated CD8+ T cells sorted from spleen or lymph node cells, taken before transplant. The chain employs TRBV19 and TRBJ1-2, with TRBD1 identical over 10 bases. CDR3 in amino acids: CASSPGTGARGYTF. CDR3 bases: TGTGCCAGTAGTCCCGGGACAGGGGCTCGTGGCTACACCTTC.